The 7 T cell receptor beta chains below all came from one sample that was sequenced in a study of T cells in Graves' hyperthyroidism and ophthalmopathy (dated by TCRdb to the late 2010s). Library generation was performed with multiplex PCR. Sequencing was carried out with an Illumina HiSeq 2000. The TCR beta CDR3 regions were amplified from RNA transcripts. A first-round RT-PCR of the TCR CDR3 used the HTBI primer set with the Qiagen OneStep RT-PCR kit. TCRdb took the public reads, trimmed them with fastp at Q25, ran MiXCR for clone calling and kept in-frame beta chains. Identical CDR3 proteins give one entry, which carries the most common genes and DNA. The sample records fewer than 750,000 distinct CDR3 sequences, 35% to 55% of which are singletons. The top ten clonotypes cover 7.5% to 8.5% of the sample. The sequencing input was peripheral blood or thyroid tissue (not recorded which). These receptors all come from a woman aged 18 to 35 with Graves' hyperthyroidism.

This clonotype was seen ten or more times. This chain joins TRBV6-2 or TRBV6-3 and TRBJ2-5; no reliable D call. Germline lookup yields CDR1 MNHEY and CDR2 SVGEGT. The CDR3 sequence is 13 residues long. Trimming removed 4 bases from V and 1 base from J, with 7 bases in between. The CDR3 region is CASSLDIQETQYF. The CDR3 DNA sequence: TGTGCCAGCAGTTTAGACATCCAAGAGACCCAGTACTTC.

This chain joins TRBV3-1 and TRBJ1-2; TRBD1 matches at 7 bases. The ends lost 4 bases at V and 6 bases at J; junction bases unmatched: 8. Germline CDR1 reads LGHDT; CDR2 reads YNNKEL (reference sequence). The CDR3 loop spans 14 amino acids. In nucleotides, the CDR3 is TGTGCCAGCAGCCCCCCGGTACAGGGGAATGGCTACACCTTC. This gives the protein CASSPPVQGNGYTF.

The chain combines TRBV5-1 with TRBJ2-3; D possibly uses TRBD1 or TRBD2 (5 bases each). The CDR3 spans 16 residues. V shed 2 bases and J shed 3 bases, with 16 bases lying between them. Germline V lookup: CDR1 SGHRS, CDR2 YFSETQ. The CDR3 DNA reads as TGCGCCAGCAGCTTTGGGGGAAGAGGGCTAACAGATACGCAGTATTTT. Translated, it gives CASSFGGRGLTDTQYF.

V usage is TRBV5-1 and J usage is TRBJ2-3; 8 nucleotides match TRBD2. CDR3 size: 14 residues. The germline V gene has CDR1 SGHRS and CDR2 YFSETQ. V lost 3 bases to trimming and J lost 3 bases; unmatched junction nucleotides: 3. DNA of the CDR3: TGCGCCAGCAGCTCAATAGCGGGGACAGATACGCAGTATTTT. Amino acid sequence: CASSSIAGTDTQYF.

The gene calls are TRBV27 and TRBJ1-4; 10 bases align to TRBD1. Per germline, CDR1 MNHEY and CDR2 SMNVEV (reference sequence). V shed 5 bases and J 7 bases; nucleotides not matched to a gene: 7. This CDR3 has 15 residues. The CDR3 reads CASSGKGTGAEKLFF. Written as DNA, the CDR3 is TGTGCCAGCAGTGGGAAGGGGACAGGGGCTGAAAAACTGTTTTTT.

This clonotype was detected many times. V and J are TRBV7-8 and TRBJ2-7; D not certain. The CDR3 totals 13 residues. V lost 0 bases and J 3 bases, leaving 6 bases between the germline ends. The V gene's germline CDR1 is SGHVS and CDR2 FQNEAQ. As DNA, the CDR3 is TGTGCCAGCAGCTTAGCGGAGCTCTACGAGCAGTACTTC. Translating gives CASSLAELYEQYF.

The chain joins TRBV20-1 to TRBJ1-5; the match to TRBD1 covers 9 bases. The CDR3 contains 15 residues. V was pared by 6 bases and J by 6 bases, with 12 bases of the junction left unmatched. The germline gives CDR1 DFQATT, CDR2 SNEGSKA (reference sequence). CDR3 sequence: CSAQIRDREGQPQHF. The CDR3 DNA is TGCAGTGCCCAAATACGGGACAGGGAGGGTCAGCCCCAGCATTTT.